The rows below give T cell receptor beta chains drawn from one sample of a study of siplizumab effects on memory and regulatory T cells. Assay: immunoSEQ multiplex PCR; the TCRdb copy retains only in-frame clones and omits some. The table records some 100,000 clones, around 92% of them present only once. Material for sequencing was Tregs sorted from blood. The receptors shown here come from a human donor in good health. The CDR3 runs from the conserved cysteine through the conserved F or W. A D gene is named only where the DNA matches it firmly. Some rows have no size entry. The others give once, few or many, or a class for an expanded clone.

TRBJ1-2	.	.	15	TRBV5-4	CASSPGRELNYGYTF	TGTGCCAGCAGCCCGGGCAGGGAGCTTAACTATGGCTACACCTTC
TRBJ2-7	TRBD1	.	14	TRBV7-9	CASSQGQGSYEQYF	TGTGCCAGCAGCCAGGGACAGGGATCCTACGAGCAGTACTTC
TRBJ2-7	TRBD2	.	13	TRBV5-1	CASSSRGGHEQYF	TGCGCCAGCAGCTCTCGGGGGGGCCACGAGCAGTACTTC
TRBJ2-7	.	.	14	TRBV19	CASSIEDDIYEQYF	TGTGCCAGTAGTATTGAGGACGATATCTACGAGCAGTACTTC
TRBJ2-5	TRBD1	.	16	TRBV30	CAWNPGQGALGRTQYF	TGTGCCTGGAACCCGGGACAGGGGGCCCTTGGAAGGACCCAGTACTTC
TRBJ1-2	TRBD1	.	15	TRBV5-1	CASSSYRGGVEGYTF	TGCGCCAGCAGCTCATACAGGGGAGGAGTGGAAGGCTACACCTTC
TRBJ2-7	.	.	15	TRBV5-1	CASSFGVGFLYEQYF	TGCGCCAGCAGCTTCGGGGTTGGGTTCCTTTACGAGCAGTACTTC
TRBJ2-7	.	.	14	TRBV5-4	CASSTQGFTYEQYF	TGTGCCAGCAGCACCCAAGGATTCACCTACGAGCAGTACTTC
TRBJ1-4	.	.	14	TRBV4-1	CASSNRELGEKLFF	TGCGCCAGCAGCAACAGGGAATTGGGTGAAAAACTGTTTTTT
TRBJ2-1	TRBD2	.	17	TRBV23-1	CASSHPSSGRVLHEQFF	TGCGCCAGCAGTCATCCGTCTAGCGGGAGGGTGCTACATGAGCAGTTCTTC
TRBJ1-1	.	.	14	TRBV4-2	CASSQEAGGIGAFF	TGTGCCAGCAGCCAAGAAGCGGGGGGCATCGGCGCTTTCTTT
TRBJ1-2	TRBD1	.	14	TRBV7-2	CASSARTGSYGYTF	TGTGCCAGCAGCGCCAGGACAGGCTCCTATGGCTACACCTTC
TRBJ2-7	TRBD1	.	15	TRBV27	CASCASRDRVYEQYF	TGTGCCAGCTGCGCATCGCGGGACAGGGTATACGAGCAGTACTTC
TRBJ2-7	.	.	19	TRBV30	CAWSVIFGSSRGSSYEQYF	TGTGCCTGGAGTGTAATCTTCGGAAGTTCGAGGGGGAGCTCCTACGAGCAGTACTTC
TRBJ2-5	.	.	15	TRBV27	CASSLESRYRETQYF	TGTGCCAGCAGCCTGGAGTCACGCTATCGAGAGACCCAGTACTTC
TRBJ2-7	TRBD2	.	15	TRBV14	CASSQWGRAVGEQYF	TGTGCCAGCAGCCAATGGGGGAGGGCCGTGGGCGAGCAGTACTTC
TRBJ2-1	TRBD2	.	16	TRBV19	CASSIGRGLGDNEQFF	TGTGCCAGTAGTATTGGGAGGGGCTTGGGGGACAATGAGCAGTTCTTC
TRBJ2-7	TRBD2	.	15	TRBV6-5	CASSSWTSGSYEQYF	TGTGCCAGCAGTTCCTGGACTAGCGGCTCCTACGAGCAGTACTTC
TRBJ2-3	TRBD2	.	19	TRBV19	CASSKEPVWTSGSTDTQYF	TGTGCCAGTAGTAAAGAACCGGTTTGGACTAGCGGAAGCACAGATACGCAGTATTTT
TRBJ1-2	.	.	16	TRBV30	CAWSPLTGSFNYGYTF	TGTGCCTGGAGTCCACTTACTGGGTCCTTCAACTATGGCTACACCTTC
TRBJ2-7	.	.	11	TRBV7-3	CASSSAAEQYF	TGTGCCAGCAGCTCAGCTGCCGAGCAGTACTTC
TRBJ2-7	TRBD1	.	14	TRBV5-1	CASRGGQARYEQYF	TGCGCCAGCAGGGGGGGACAGGCAAGATACGAGCAGTACTTC
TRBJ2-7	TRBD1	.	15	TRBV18	CASSYRGGLQYEQYF	TGTGCCAGCTCGTACAGGGGTGGTTTGCAATACGAGCAGTACTTC
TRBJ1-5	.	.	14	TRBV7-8	CASSIDRPNQPQHF	TGTGCCAGCAGCATTGACAGACCCAATCAGCCCCAGCATTTT
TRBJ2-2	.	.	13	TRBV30	CAWSISLTGELFF	TGTGCCTGGAGTATCAGCCTAACCGGGGAGCTGTTTTTT
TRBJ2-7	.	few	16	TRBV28	CASSMRGGIRPYEQYF	TGTGCCAGCAGTATGCGTGGGGGTATCCGCCCCTACGAGCAGTACTTC
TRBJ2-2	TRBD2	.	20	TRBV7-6	CASTSEPRVRTRLNTGELFF	TGTGCCAGCACCTCAGAGCCAAGGGTGCGGACTAGACTTAACACCGGGGAGCTGTTTTTT
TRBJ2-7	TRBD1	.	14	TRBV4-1	CASSQWTGAREQYF	TGCGCCAGCAGCCAATGGACAGGGGCTCGCGAGCAGTACTTC
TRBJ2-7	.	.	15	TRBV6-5	CASRRPAGTHNEQYF	TGTGCCAGCAGGCGACCGGCCGGGACACACAACGAGCAGTACTTC
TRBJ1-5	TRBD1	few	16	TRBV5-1	CASSGGTGGADGPQHF	TGCGCCAGCAGTGGGGGTACAGGGGGAGCTGATGGGCCCCAGCATTTT
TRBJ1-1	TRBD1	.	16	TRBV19	CASSPRTGGANTEAFF	TGTGCCAGTAGTCCAAGGACAGGGGGCGCGAACACTGAAGCTTTCTTT
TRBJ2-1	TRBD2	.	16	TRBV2	CASSEAGLALYNEQFF	TGTGCCAGCAGTGAAGCGGGACTAGCCCTCTACAATGAGCAGTTCTTC
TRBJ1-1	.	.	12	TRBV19	CASTLRGTEAFF	TGTGCCAGTACACTACGGGGGACTGAAGCTTTCTTT
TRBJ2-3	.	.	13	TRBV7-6	CASSTTAKDTQYF	TGTGCCAGCAGCACAACAGCGAAAGATACGCAGTATTTT
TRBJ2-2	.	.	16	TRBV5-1	CASSGKRPENTGELFF	TGCGCCAGCAGCGGGAAGCGTCCAGAGAACACCGGGGAGCTGTTTTTT
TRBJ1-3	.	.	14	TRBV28	CASSFWGSGNTIYF	TGTGCCAGCAGTTTTTGGGGATCTGGAAACACCATATATTTT
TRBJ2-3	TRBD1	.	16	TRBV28	CASSRAGTASTDTQYF	TGTGCCAGCAGCCGCGCAGGGACAGCCAGCACAGATACGCAGTATTTT
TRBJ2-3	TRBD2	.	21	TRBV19	CASSMNGFGGLAGPTPDTQYF	TGTGCCAGTAGTATGAATGGTTTCGGGGGACTAGCGGGACCTACCCCTGATACGCAGTATTTT
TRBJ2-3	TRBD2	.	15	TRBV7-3	CASSKLAGVTDTQYF	TGTGCCAGCAGCAAACTAGCGGGAGTTACAGATACGCAGTATTTT
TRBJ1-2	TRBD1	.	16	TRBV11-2	CASSQAARGRNYGYTF	TGTGCCAGCAGTCAAGCGGCGAGGGGGCGCAACTATGGCTACACCTTC
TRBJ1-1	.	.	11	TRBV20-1	CGGVGSAEAFF	TGCGGGGGGGTAGGTTCGGCTGAAGCTTTCTTT
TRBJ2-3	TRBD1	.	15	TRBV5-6	CASSLQYRGTDTQYF	TGTGCCAGCAGCTTGCAGTACAGGGGGACAGATACGCAGTATTTT
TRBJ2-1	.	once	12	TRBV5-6	CASRRRSDEQFF	TGTGCCAGCAGGCGAAGATCCGATGAGCAGTTCTTC
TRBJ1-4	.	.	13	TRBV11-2	CASSLRRREKLFF	TGTGCCAGCAGCCTTCGACGGCGGGAAAAACTGTTTTTT
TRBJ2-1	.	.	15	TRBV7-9	CASSSGGRRLNEQFF	TGTGCCAGCAGCTCGGGGGGCAGGAGGTTGAATGAGCAGTTCTTC
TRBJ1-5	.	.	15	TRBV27	CASSFDRYGDQPQHF	TGTGCCAGCAGTTTCGACCGGTACGGGGATCAGCCCCAGCATTTT
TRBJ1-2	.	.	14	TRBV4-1	CASSQGWGAYGYTF	TGCGCCAGCAGCCAAGGATGGGGAGCCTATGGCTACACCTTC
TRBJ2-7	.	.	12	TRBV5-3	CARSLCLQNRHF	TGTGCCAGAAGCTTGTGTCTTCAGAATAGGCACTTC
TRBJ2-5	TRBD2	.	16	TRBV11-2	CASSLSSGRGTETQYF	TGTGCCAGCAGCTTATCTAGCGGGAGGGGAACCGAGACCCAGTACTTC
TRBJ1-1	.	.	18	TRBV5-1	CASSLAGLLLEMNTEAFF	TGCGCCAGCAGCTTGGCAGGGCTTCTGCTTGAGATGAACACTGAAGCTTTCTTT